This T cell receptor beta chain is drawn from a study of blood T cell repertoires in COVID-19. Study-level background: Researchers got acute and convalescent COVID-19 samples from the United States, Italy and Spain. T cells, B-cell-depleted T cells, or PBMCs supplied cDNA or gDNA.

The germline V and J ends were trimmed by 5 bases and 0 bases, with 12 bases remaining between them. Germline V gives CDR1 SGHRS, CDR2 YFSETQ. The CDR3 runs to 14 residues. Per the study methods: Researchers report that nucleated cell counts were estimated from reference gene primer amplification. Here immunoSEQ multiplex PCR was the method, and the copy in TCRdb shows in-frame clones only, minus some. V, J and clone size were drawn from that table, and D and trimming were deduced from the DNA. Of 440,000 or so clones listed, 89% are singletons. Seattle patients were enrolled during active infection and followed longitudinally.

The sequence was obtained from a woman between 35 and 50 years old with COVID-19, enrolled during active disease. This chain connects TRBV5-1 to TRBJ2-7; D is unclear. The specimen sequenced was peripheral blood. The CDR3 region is CASRPFLSSYEQYF. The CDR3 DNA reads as TGCGCCAGCAGACCTTTTTTGAGCTCCTACGAGCAGTACTTC.